This T cell receptor beta chain derives from a study of blood T cell repertoires in COVID-19. Study-level background: Italy, Spain and the United States were the sources of the convalescent and acute COVID-19 samples. PBMCs, B-cell-depleted T cells, or T cells were the source of the cDNA or gDNA that made up the material.

Authors' data handling: For nucleated cells, counts were estimated from reference gene primer amplification. Some clones are missing from TCRdb's copy, which holds only in-frame ones; the method was immunoSEQ multiplex PCR. Clonal size and the V and J genes are those of that table, whereas D and trimming came from the DNA. The sample comprises a few hundred thousand clones, around 90% of which are singletons, and 5% to 7.5% rests with the top ten. CDR1 SGHRS and CDR2 YFSETQ come from the germline V gene. The germline V and J ends were trimmed by 6 bases and 1 base, with 16 bases remaining between them. There are 15 residues in the CDR3.

This TCR was recovered from a man aged 18 to 29 who had recovered from COVID-19. This sequence joins TRBV5-1 and TRBJ1-1; D may be TRBD1 (5 bases). Source material: peripheral blood. The CDR3 reads CASTSLGHKNTEAFF. Written as DNA, the CDR3 is TGCGCCAGCACCTCCTTGGGGCACAAGAACACTGAAGCTTTCTTT.